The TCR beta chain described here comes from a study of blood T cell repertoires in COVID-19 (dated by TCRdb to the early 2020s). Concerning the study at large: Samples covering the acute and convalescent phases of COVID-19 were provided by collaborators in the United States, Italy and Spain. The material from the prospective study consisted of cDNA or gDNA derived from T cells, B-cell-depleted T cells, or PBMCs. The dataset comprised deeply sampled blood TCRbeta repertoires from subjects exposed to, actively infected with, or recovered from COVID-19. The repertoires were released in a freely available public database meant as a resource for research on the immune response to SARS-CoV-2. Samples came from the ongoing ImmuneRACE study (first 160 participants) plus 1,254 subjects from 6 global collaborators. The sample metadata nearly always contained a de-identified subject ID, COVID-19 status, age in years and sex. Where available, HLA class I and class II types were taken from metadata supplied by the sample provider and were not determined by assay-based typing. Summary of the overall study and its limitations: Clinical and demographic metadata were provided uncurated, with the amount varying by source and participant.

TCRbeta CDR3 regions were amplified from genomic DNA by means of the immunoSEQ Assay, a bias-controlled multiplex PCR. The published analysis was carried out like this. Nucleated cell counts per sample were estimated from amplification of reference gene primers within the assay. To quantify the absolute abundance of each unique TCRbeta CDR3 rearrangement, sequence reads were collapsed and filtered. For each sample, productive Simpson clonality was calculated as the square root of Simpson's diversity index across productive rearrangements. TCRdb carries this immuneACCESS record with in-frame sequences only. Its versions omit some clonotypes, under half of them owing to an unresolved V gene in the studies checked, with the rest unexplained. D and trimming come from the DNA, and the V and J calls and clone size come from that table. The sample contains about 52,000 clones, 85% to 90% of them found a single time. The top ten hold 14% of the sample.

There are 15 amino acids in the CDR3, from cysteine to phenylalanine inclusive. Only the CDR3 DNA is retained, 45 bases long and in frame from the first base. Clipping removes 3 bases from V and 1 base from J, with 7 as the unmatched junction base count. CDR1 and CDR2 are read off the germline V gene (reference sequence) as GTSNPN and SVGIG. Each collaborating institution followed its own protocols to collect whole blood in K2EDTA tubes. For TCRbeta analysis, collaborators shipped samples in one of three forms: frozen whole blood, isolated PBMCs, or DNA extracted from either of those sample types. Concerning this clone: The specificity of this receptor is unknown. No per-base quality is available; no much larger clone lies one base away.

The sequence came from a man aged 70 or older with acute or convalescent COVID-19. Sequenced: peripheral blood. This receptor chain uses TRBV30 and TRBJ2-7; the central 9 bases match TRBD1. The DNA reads TGTGCCTGGAGGAGTAGGGACAGGGTTTCCTACGAGCAGTACTTC. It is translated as CAWRSRDRVSYEQYF. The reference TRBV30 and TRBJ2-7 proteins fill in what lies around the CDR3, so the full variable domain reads SQTIHQWPATLVQPVGSPLSLECTVEGTSNPNLYWYRQAAGRGLQLLFYSVGIGQISSEVPQNLSASRPQDRQFILSSKKLLLSDSGFYLCAWRSRDRVSYEQYFGPGTRLTVT.